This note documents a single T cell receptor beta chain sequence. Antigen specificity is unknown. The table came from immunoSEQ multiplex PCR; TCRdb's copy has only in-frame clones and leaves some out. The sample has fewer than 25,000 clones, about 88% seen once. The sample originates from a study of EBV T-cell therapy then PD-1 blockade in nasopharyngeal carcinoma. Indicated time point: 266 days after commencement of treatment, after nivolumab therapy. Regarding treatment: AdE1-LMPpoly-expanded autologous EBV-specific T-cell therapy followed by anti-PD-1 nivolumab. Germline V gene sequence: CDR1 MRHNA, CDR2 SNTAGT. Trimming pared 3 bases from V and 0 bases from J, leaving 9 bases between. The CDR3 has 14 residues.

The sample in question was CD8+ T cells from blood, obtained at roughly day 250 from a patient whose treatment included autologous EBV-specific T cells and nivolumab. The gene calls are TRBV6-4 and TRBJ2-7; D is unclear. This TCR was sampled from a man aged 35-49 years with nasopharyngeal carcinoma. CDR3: CASSESVSSYEQYF. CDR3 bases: TGTGCCAGCAGTGAATCTGTGAGCTCCTACGAGCAGTACTTC.